This T cell receptor beta chain was retrieved from a study of CD8 T cells in ankylosing spondylitis. Whole-study findings and limits: A TCR beta motif of about 8 highly homologous variants seemed to mark ankylosing spondylitis blood. Clones linked to disease, bearing a CD8+ phenotype, were relatively rare in peripheral blood.

The CDR3 is 16 residues long. Between the trimmed V and J ends, which lost 6 bases and 5 bases, there was a span of 20 bases. Looked up from germline, CDR1 is MNHNS and CDR2 is SASEGT. TCRdb re-called the 5' RACE reads with MiXCR, one entry per CDR3 protein. This table has around 890,000 distinct CDR3 sequences, about 11% appearing once. This clonotype was counted between two and nine times. Its antigen is not identified. The clonotype originates from a male donor with ankylosing spondylitis. Material: blood, either unsorted or a sorted T cell fraction (not recorded which). The chain recombines TRBV6-1 with TRBJ2-1; the D gene is possibly TRBD2 (6 bases). The CDR3 DNA sequence: TGTGCCAGCAGCCAACAGCCGGGACTCATCGACAATGAGCAGTTCTTC. Protein product: CASSQQPGLIDNEQFF.